The 21 T cell receptor beta chains below were found in one sample sequenced in a study of cytomegalovirus exposure and HLA in healthy donors. The PCR made use of 60 Vbeta and 13 Jbeta primers. The protocol was immunoSEQ multiplex PCR, while the TCRdb copy is restricted to in-frame clones and leaves out a portion. The sample has about 92,000 clones, approximately 70% seen once. The sample taken for sequencing was PBMCs. Receptor source: a man in his forties or fifties in good health and CMV-seronegative.

In the case of this clone: The junction shows a germline mismatch at one end, possibly a read error. The chain couples TRBV7-9 to TRBJ1-2, with D uncertain. Germline V gene data show CDR1 as SEHNR and CDR2 as FQNEAQ (reference sequence). CDR3 size: 12 residues. The CDR3 sequence is CSSSLEPVGYTF. The CDR3 region has the DNA TGTTCCAGCAGCTTAGAACCGGTTGGCTACACCTTC.

The J gene is TRBJ2-5, the V gene TRBV29-1; 11 bases line up with TRBD1. Germline V gives CDR1 SQVTM, CDR2 ANQGSEA. Trimming took 6 bases from V and 4 from J; bases not matched to a gene: 7. The CDR3 totals 14 residues. The CDR3 DNA reads TGCAGCGTCAACCCGGACAGGGGGCGAGAGACCCAGTACTTC. Translation: CSVNPDRGRETQYF.

This clone has a handful of counts. The chain links TRBV10-3 to TRBJ2-2, with TRBD1 identical over 7 bases. The junction had 1 base not matched to a gene; V was cut back by 3 bases and J by 0 bases. The germline V gene encodes CDR1 ENHRY and CDR2 SYGVKD. This CDR3 region has 15 residues. Written as DNA, the CDR3 is TGTGCCATCAGTGAAGGGGGCTCGAACACCGGGGAGCTGTTTTTT. Translation: CAISEGGSNTGELFF.

The DNA of the CDR3 is TGTGCCAGCAGCCAATTCTGGACTAGCGGGGACACCGGGGAGCTGTTTTTT. It translates to CASSQFWTSGDTGELFF. V gene TRBV4-2 combines with J gene TRBJ2-2; 12 bases align to TRBD2. This CDR3 is built from 17 residues. In germline, CDR1 is LGHNA, CDR2 YNFKEQ. The V gene end was trimmed by 2 bases and the J gene end by 3 bases; junction bases not matched to a gene: 4.

This clone has a single count. In DNA, the CDR3 is TGCGCCAGCAGCCAAGAGAAGGTTAGCGGGGGGCAGGAGACCCAGTACTTC. As protein: CASSQEKVSGGQETQYF. V usage is TRBV4-1 and J usage is TRBJ2-5; the match to TRBD2 covers 10 bases. This CDR3 spans 17 amino acids. Trimming at V came to 0 bases and at J to 5 bases, leaving 9 bases not matched to a gene. Germline CDR1 is MGHRA and CDR2 is YSYEKL.

V is TRBV5-1 and J is TRBJ2-3; 7 bases map to TRBD2. This CDR3 has 16 amino acids. J was trimmed by 2 bases and V by 0 bases; bases with no gene match: 6. CDR1 and CDR2 from the germline V gene are SGHRS and YFSETQ. The CDR3, as DNA: TGCGCCAGCAGCTTGGGTCTAGCGGACGACACAGATACGCAGTATTTT. Translation: CASSLGLADDTDTQYF.

V is TRBV4-1 and J is TRBJ2-5; 9 bases are a match to TRBD1. This CDR3 is 15 amino acids long. Germline trimming cut 3 bases from V and 2 bases from J; bases unmatched to any gene: 4. The germline V gene has CDR1 MGHRA and CDR2 YSYEKL. CDR3 sequence (DNA): TGCGCCAGCAGCCACAGGGACAGGGAGCAAGAGACCCAGTACTTC. Protein sequence: CASSHRDREQETQYF.

The chain recombines TRBV7-8 with TRBJ2-1; D unresolved. Germline CDR1 and CDR2: SGHVS and FQNEAQ. The ends were cut back, 5 bases at V and 7 bases at J, with 6 bases in the middle. The CDR3 is 11 residues long. The CDR3 DNA is TGTGCCAGCAGCAACTTTAATGAGCAGTTCTTC. Translation: CASSNFNEQFF.

The rearrangement links TRBV5-6 to TRBJ2-5; unclear D gene. Matching the DNA end better, TRBJ2-7 makes the J call doubtful. CDR1 and CDR2 from the germline V gene are SGHDT and YYEEEE. The CDR3 has 12 amino acids. The CDR3 DNA follows: TGTGCCAGCAGCTTGTTCGATCGCGAGCAGTACTTC. This sequence encodes CASSLFDREQYF.

About this clone itself: Mismatch with germline at one junction end may stem from a read error. The chain is built from TRBV2 and TRBJ1-2, with 9 bases that match TRBD1. Germline lookup yields CDR1 SNHLY and CDR2 FYNNEI. CDR3 length: 14 residues. CDR3 DNA: TGTGCCAGCAGACAGACAGGGGGTGACTATAGCTACACCTTC. Translation: CASRQTGGDYSYTF. The full variable domain, in which reference TRBV2 and TRBJ1-2 provide the parts outside the CDR3, is EPEVTQTPSHQVTQMGQEVILRCVPISNHLYFYWYRQILGQKVEFLVSFYNNEISEKSEIFDDQFSVERPDGSNFTLKIRSTKLEDSAMYFCASRQTGGDYSYTFGSGTRLTVV.

V gene TRBV7-9 combines with J gene TRBJ1-1; 7 nucleotides agree with TRBD1. Trimming at V came to 2 bases and at J to 4 bases, leaving 4 bases not matched to a gene. In germline, CDR1 is SEHNR, CDR2 FQNEAQ (reference sequence). The CDR3 runs to 14 residues. The CDR3 region is CASSLLRGVTEAFF. CDR3 bases: TGTGCCAGCAGCTTACTCAGGGGGGTCACTGAAGCTTTCTTT.

The chain has TRBV18 and TRBJ1-2; a weak D match, TRBD1 (5 bases). The V end was cut by 3 bases, the J end by 1 base, with 6 bases between. The CDR3 covers 13 residues. Per the germline V gene, CDR1 is KGHSH and CDR2 is LQKENI. The CDR3 loop is CASSPTVNYGYTF. CDR3 in DNA: TGTGCCAGCTCACCGACAGTTAACTATGGCTACACCTTC.

V is TRBV2 and J is TRBJ2-5; the match to TRBD2 covers 12 bases. The V and J ends lost 10 bases and 5 bases, in that order; junction bases with no gene match: 11. The CDR3 is 15 residues long. CDR1 is SNHLY and CDR2 is FYNNEI in the germline V gene. CDR3 amino acids: CATATSGSRRETQYF. In DNA, the CDR3 is TGTGCCACCGCGACTAGCGGGAGTCGGAGGGAGACCCAGTACTTC.

The chain links TRBV28 to TRBJ1-4, with a weak D call TRBD1 (5 bases). V lost 5 bases and J lost 6, with 16 bases in between. CDR1 and CDR2 from the germline V gene are MDHEN and SYDVKM. The CDR3 covers 15 residues. The DNA for the CDR3 is TGTGCCAGCAGTCTTTTTGTGGCAGGGCATGAAAAACTGTTTTTT. Protein sequence: CASSLFVAGHEKLFF.

The chain is built from TRBV15 and TRBJ2-5; possible D gene TRBD2, 6 bases. V lost 0 bases and J lost 7, with 12 bases in between. The CDR3 is made up of 14 amino acids. Germline V lookup: CDR1 LNHNV, CDR2 YYDKDF (reference sequence). The CDR3 bases are TGTGCCACCAGCAGAGACTGGCGCGGGGTGACCCAGTACTTC. Translated, it gives CATSRDWRGVTQYF.

V usage is TRBV29-1 and J usage is TRBJ1-1; D not certain. The CDR3 contains 10 residues. Germline CDR1 is SQVTM and CDR2 is ANQGSEA. DNA of the CDR3: TGCATATCCCCCGGGGCTGAAGCTTTCTTT. Its translation: CISPGAEAFF.

The chain couples TRBV7-2 to TRBJ2-5; 8 nucleotides match TRBD2. The CDR3 is 15 amino acids. V gave up 6 bases and J gave up 13 bases; unmatched junction bases: 19. Germline CDR1 is SGHTA and CDR2 is FQGNSA. The CDR3 spells CASSSPPAGEAPLYF. Written as DNA, the CDR3 is TGTGCCAGCAGTTCGCCTCCAGCGGGAGAGGCCCCCTTGTACTTC.

The chain carries TRBV7-9 and TRBJ2-1; TRBD1 matches 7 bases. With V trimmed by 5 bases and J by 10 bases, 2 bases remained unmatched. This CDR3 contains 11 residues. The V gene's germline CDR1 is SEHNR and CDR2 FQNEAQ (reference sequence). For the CDR3, the DNA is TGTGCCAGCAGCCGGGGACAGGAGCAGTTCTTC. It is translated as CASSRGQEQFF.

This chain joins TRBV18 and TRBJ2-5; maybe TRBD1 (6 bases). This CDR3 region has 13 residues. Germline loops: CDR1 KGHSH, CDR2 LQKENI. V dropped 4 bases and J dropped 4 bases, with 10 bases sitting between them. CDR3 amino acids: CASSRSRGETQYF. CDR3 DNA sequence: TGTGCCAGCTCACGCAGCAGGGGAGAGACCCAGTACTTC.

The chain carries TRBV5-1 and TRBJ1-4; TRBD1 might be the D (6 bases). Germline V gene lookup returns CDR1 SGHRS and CDR2 YFSETQ. Trimming pared 4 bases from V and 3 bases from J, leaving 7 bases between. The CDR3 contains 13 residues. CDR3 in amino acids: CASSGGPNEKLFF. CDR3 DNA: TGCGCCAGCAGCGGGGGCCCTAATGAAAAACTGTTTTTT.

This clone appeared a single time. This chain links TRBV5-1 with TRBJ2-1; the D gene is possibly TRBD1 (6 bases). V was cut by 1 base and J by 0 bases, with 11 bases left in between. CDR1 is SGHRS, CDR2 YFSETQ, per germline. This CDR3 has 16 amino acids. CDR3 nucleotide sequence: TGCGCCAGCAGCTTGACAGGGTGGAGCTCCTACAATGAGCAGTTCTTC. Its translation: CASSLTGWSSYNEQFF.